One and the same sample provided the 14 T cell receptor beta chains below, sequenced in a study of blood T cell repertoires in COVID-19. The table came from immunoSEQ multiplex PCR; TCRdb's copy has only in-frame clones and leaves some out. The sample shows about 220,000 clones, 75% to 90% of them seen only once. Sample: peripheral blood. These receptors were obtained from a woman in her 70s with COVID-19, enrolled during active disease.

This rearrangement joins TRBV3-1 (or the pseudogene TRBV3-2) to TRBJ2-2; no clear D. Trimming shortened V by 4 bases and J by 0 bases, and 9 bases separated the two germline ends. CDR3 size: 15 residues. Germline lookup yields CDR1 LGHDT and CDR2 YNNKEL (reference sequence). The CDR3 protein is CASSPDSANTGELFF. CDR3 bases: TGTGCCAGCAGCCCCGACTCGGCGAACACCGGGGAGCTGTTTTTT.

The V call is TRBV19, the J call TRBJ1-1; D is undetermined. Germline CDR1 LNHDA, CDR2 SQIVND (reference sequence). This CDR3 region has 13 residues. Trimming removed 6 bases from V and 5 bases from J, with 13 bases in between. The CDR3 DNA is TGTGCCAGTAGCACCCGCGTGTTAACTGAAGCTTTCTTT. Translating gives CASSTRVLTEAFF.

This clone was found a few times. The V gene is TRBV28, the J gene TRBJ1-2, with 10 bases matching TRBD1. Germline V gene data show CDR1 as MDHEN and CDR2 as SYDVKM. V lost 1 base and J lost 3; bases outside the gene matches: 5. There are 16 residues in the CDR3. The CDR3 loop reads CASSLLVGTGDYGYTF. CDR3 bases: TGTGCCAGCAGTTTATTGGTCGGGACAGGGGACTATGGCTACACCTTC.

The chain combines TRBV28 with TRBJ2-7; the D gene is possibly TRBD1 (5 bases). Trimming shortened V by 2 bases and J by 1 base, and 15 bases separated the two germline ends. Per germline, CDR1 MDHEN and CDR2 SYDVKM. This CDR3 has 16 amino acids. CDR3: CASSLVVGQGSYEQYF. The CDR3 bases are TGTGCCAGCAGTTTAGTAGTGGGGCAGGGTTCCTACGAGCAGTACTTC.

The rearrangement links TRBV29-1 to TRBJ1-2; possible D gene TRBD1, 6 bases. V was cut by 6 bases and J by 8 bases, with 13 bases left in between. There are 11 residues in the CDR3. From germline, CDR1 is SQVTM and CDR2 ANQGSEA. This CDR3 is CSVIQGLGYTF. The CDR3 nucleotides are TGCAGCGTCATACAGGGTTTGGGCTACACCTTC.

V usage is TRBV25-1 and J usage is TRBJ2-7, with 7 nucleotides matching TRBD2. CDR1 is MGHDK, CDR2 SYGVNS, per germline. There are 15 residues in the CDR3. Germline trimming cut 2 bases from V and 1 base from J; bases unmatched to any gene: 5. The CDR3 sequence is CASSEASGNSYEQYF. Here the CDR3 DNA reads TGTGCCAGCAGTGAAGCGAGCGGGAATTCCTACGAGCAGTACTTC.

This clone was seen a handful of times. The chain joins TRBV2 to TRBJ2-3; 9 bases match TRBD1. CDR3 length equals 15 residues. V shed 5 bases, J shed 6 bases, and the junction held 9 bases outside the gene matches. CDR1 SNHLY and CDR2 FYNNEI come from the germline V gene. CDR3 sequence (DNA): TGTGCCAGCAGTCAAACAGGGGGCGCGTGGGATACGCAGTATTTT. It encodes CASSQTGGAWDTQYF.

The J gene is TRBJ1-1, the V gene TRBV27; TRBD1 might be the D (6 bases). The CDR3 has 11 residues. CDR1 and CDR2 (germline): MNHEY, SMNVEV (reference sequence). The V end was cut by 4 bases, the J end by 9 bases, with 9 bases between. The CDR3 is CASSSGAKAFF. Written as DNA, the CDR3 is TGTGCCAGCAGTTCAGGGGCGAAAGCTTTCTTT.

The rearrangement uses TRBV30 and TRBJ1-4; a weak D match, TRBD1 (6 bases). CDR1 is GTSNPN, CDR2 SVGIG, per germline (reference sequence). This CDR3 is 14 amino acids long. V was cut by 3 bases and J by 9 bases, with 17 bases left in between. This chain's CDR3 is CAWRADRSDKKLFF. CDR3 sequence (DNA): TGTGCCTGGAGGGCCGACAGGTCCGATAAAAAACTGTTTTTT.

The chain couples TRBV6-2 or TRBV6-3 to TRBJ1-5; D possibly corresponds to TRBD1 (5 bases). The CDR3 has 14 residues. The germline gives CDR1 MNHEY, CDR2 SVGEGT. Deletions cut 7 bases from V and 4 bases from J, with 14 bases between. CDR3 nucleotides: TGTGCCAGCACCCCGATGGGGGGAAATCAGCCCCAGCATTTT. Translated: CASTPMGGNQPQHF.

This clone occurred a few times. V is TRBV19 and J is TRBJ1-1; 7 bases align to TRBD1. Germline V gives CDR1 LNHDA, CDR2 SQIVND (reference sequence). There are 15 residues in the CDR3. Losses at the gene ends were 6 bases for V and 6 bases for J; bases not matched to a gene: 13. Here the CDR3 DNA reads TGTGCCAGTAGCCCTTCTTACAGGGGAAGTTCTGAAGCTTTCTTT. Its translation: CASSPSYRGSSEAFF.

The chain carries TRBV24-1 and TRBJ1-5; no firm D call. Germline lookup yields CDR1 KGHDR and CDR2 SFDVKD. Deletions cut 2 bases from V and 4 bases from J, with 11 bases between. The CDR3 runs to 15 residues. The CDR3 loop reads CATSDSGGRNQPQHF. In DNA, the CDR3 is TGTGCCACCAGTGATTCCGGAGGACGGAATCAGCCCCAGCATTTT.

The chain joins TRBV11-2 to TRBJ2-5, with D perhaps TRBD2 (6 bases). This CDR3 is 13 amino acids long. V was clipped by 0 bases and J by 5 bases, with 7 bases between them. Looked up from germline, CDR1 is SGHAT and CDR2 is FQNNGV. DNA for the CDR3: TGTGCCAGCAGCTTAGATCGGGAGGAGACCCAGTACTTC. It specifies CASSLDREETQYF.

The chain has TRBV10-3 and TRBJ1-1; 8 nucleotides match TRBD1. J was trimmed by 5 bases and V by 6 bases; bases with no gene match: 5. The germline V gene encodes CDR1 ENHRY and CDR2 SYGVKD. The CDR3 contains 13 residues. CDR3 sequence: CAIRDREGTEAFF. The CDR3 DNA follows: TGTGCCATCAGGGACAGGGAGGGGACTGAAGCTTTCTTT.